The rows below give T cell receptor beta chains drawn from one sample of a study of spatial heterogeneity in lung cancer. TCRdb recomputed calls from the 5' RACE reads with MiXCR, one row per CDR3 protein. The table records approximately 56,000 distinct CDR3 sequences, more than 6.5% of them present only once. The sample consisted of PBMCs, taken at follow-up. The receptors come from a female donor with early-stage non-small cell lung cancer. CDR3s include the opening cysteine and the closing phenylalanine or tryptophan. D genes are given only for firm matches. Clone size is shown for a subset of rows, as once, few, many or a class of expanded clone.

>TRBJ2-7|NA|many|TRBV12-3/TRBV12-4
CASSRGGITYEQYF
TGTGCCAGCAGTCGAGGAGGAATTACCTACGAGCAGTACTTC
>TRBJ1-4|NA|NA|TRBV30
CAWSWGRTNEKLFF
TGTGCCTGGAGCTGGGGGCGCACTAATGAAAAACTGTTTTTT
>TRBJ2-3|TRBD1|NA|TRBV20-1
CSAATGIRGDTQYF
TGCAGTGCTGCGACAGGGATAAGGGGAGATACGCAGTATTTT
>TRBJ1-3|NA|NA|TRBV21-1
CASSKLGGGSGNTIYF
TGTGCCAGCAGCAAATTAGGCGGGGGCTCTGGAAACACCATATATTTT
>TRBJ2-3|TRBD2|many|TRBV3-1
CASSGLAGGKDTQYF
TGTGCCAGCAGCGGTCTAGCGGGGGGTAAGGATACGCAGTATTTT
>TRBJ1-5|NA|many|TRBV5-1
CASSLTGDQPQHF
TGCGCCAGCAGCTTGACCGGCGATCAGCCCCAGCATTTT
>TRBJ2-2|NA|NA|TRBV7-2
CASSSQGKTGELFF
TGTGCCAGCAGCTCGCAGGGAAAAACCGGGGAGCTGTTTTTT
>TRBJ2-7|NA|NA|TRBV11-2
CASSTTFGASSYEQYF
TGTGCCAGCAGCACCACGTTCGGGGCTTCCTCCTACGAGCAGTACTTC
>TRBJ1-4|NA|few|TRBV18
CASSPDTGNEKLFF
TGTGCCAGCTCACCGGACACGGGTAATGAAAAACTGTTTTTT
>TRBJ2-7|NA|NA|TRBV6-4
CASSDSRIQTPYF
TGTGCCAGCAGTGACTCGAGGATACAAACCCCCTACTTC
>TRBJ2-7|NA|many|TRBV5-1
CASSLGFRGQVADEQYF
TGCGCCAGCAGCTTGGGTTTTCGGGGCCAAGTGGCCGACGAGCAGTACTTC
>TRBJ1-4|NA|many|TRBV4-3
CASSQPLDEKLFF
TGCGCCAGCAGCCAACCCCTGGATGAAAAACTGTTTTTT
>TRBJ2-3|TRBD2|NA|TRBV7-4
CASSCGGNTDTQYF
TGTGCCAGCAGTTGCGGGGGGAACACAGATACGCAGTATTTT
>TRBJ1-5|TRBD1|many|TRBV20-1
CSAKDREYQPQHF
TGCAGTGCCAAGGACAGGGAGTATCAGCCCCAGCATTTT
>TRBJ2-5|NA|few|TRBV30
CAWSRGMETQYF
TGTGCCTGGAGCCGGGGTATGGAGACCCAGTACTTC
>TRBJ1-1|NA|once|TRBV5-4
CASSLGGGTTEAFF
TGTGCCAGCAGCTTGGGAGGAGGAACCACTGAAGCTTTCTTT
>TRBJ1-1|NA|NA|TRBV3-1
CASSLVRGVLNTEAFF
TGTGCCAGCAGCCTAGTCCGGGGCGTCTTGAACACTGAAGCTTTCTTT